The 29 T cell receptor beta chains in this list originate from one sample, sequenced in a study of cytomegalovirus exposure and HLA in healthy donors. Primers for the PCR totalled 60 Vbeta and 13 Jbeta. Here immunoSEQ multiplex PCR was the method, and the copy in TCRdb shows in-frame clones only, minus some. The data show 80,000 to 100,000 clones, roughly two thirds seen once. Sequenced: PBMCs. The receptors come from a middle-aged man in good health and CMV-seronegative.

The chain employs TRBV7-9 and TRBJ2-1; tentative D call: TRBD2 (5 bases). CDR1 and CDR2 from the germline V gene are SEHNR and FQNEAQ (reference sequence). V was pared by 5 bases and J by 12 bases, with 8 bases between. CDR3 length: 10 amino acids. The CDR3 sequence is CASSREGQFF. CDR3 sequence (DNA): TGTGCCAGCAGCCGGGAAGGGCAGTTCTTC.

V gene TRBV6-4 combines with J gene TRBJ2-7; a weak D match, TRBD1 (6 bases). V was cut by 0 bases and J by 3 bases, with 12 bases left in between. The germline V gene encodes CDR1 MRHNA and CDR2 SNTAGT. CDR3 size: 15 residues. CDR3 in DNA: TGTGCCAGCAGTGACTCGAGACAGGAGGTCTACGAGCAGTACTTC. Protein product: CASSDSRQEVYEQYF.

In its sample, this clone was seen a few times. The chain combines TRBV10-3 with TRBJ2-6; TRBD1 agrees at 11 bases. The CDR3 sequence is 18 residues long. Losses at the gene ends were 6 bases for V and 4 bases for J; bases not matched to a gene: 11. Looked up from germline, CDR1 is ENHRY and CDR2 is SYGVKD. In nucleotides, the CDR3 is TGTGCCATCAGGGGGACAGGGGGGTTCCCGGGAGGGGCCAACGTCCTGACTTTC. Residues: CAIRGTGGFPGGANVLTF.

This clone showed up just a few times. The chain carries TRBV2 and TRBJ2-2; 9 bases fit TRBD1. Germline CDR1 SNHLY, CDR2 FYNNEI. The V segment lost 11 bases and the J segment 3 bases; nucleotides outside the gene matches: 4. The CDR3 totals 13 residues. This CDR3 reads CAGRQGDTGELFF. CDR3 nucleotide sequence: TGTGCCGGCCGACAGGGGGACACCGGGGAGCTGTTTTTT.

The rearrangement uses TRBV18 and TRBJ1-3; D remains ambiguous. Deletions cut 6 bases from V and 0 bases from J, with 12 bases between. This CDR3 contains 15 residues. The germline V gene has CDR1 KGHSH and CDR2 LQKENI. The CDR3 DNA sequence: TGTGCCAGCTCCCCCGACCGGAGCTCTGGAAACACCATATATTTT. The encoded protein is CASSPDRSSGNTIYF. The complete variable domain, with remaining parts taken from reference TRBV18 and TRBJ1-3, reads NAGVMQNPRHLVRRRGQEARLRCSPMKGHSHVYWYRQLPEEGLKFMVYLQKENIIDESGMPKERFSAEFPKEGPSILRIQQVVRGDSAAYFCASSPDRSSGNTIYFGEGSWLTVV.

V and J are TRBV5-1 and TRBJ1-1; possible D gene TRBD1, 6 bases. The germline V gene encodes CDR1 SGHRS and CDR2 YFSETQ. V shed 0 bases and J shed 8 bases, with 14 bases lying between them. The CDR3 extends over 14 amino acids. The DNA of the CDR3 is TGCGCCAGCAGCTTGGCCCCTGACAGGATGGAAGCTTTCTTT. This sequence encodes CASSLAPDRMEAFF. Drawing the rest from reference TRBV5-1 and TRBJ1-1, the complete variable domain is KAGVTQTPRYLIKTRGQQVTLSCSPISGHRSVSWYQQTPGQGLQFLFEYFSETQRNKGNFPGRFSGRQFSNSRSEMNVSTLELGDSALYLCASSLAPDRMEAFFGQGTRLTVV.

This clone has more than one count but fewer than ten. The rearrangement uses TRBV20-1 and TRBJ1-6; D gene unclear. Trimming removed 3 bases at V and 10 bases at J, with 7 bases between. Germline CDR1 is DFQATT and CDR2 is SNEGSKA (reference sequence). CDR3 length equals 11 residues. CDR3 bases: TGCAGTGCTAGTTGGGAGTCACCCCTCCACTTT. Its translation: CSASWESPLHF.

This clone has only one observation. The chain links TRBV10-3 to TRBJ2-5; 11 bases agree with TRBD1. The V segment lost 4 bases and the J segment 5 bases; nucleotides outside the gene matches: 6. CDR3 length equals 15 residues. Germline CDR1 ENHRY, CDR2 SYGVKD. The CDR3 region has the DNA TGTGCCATCAGTGCTTTGGACAGGGGGCAGGAGACCCAGTACTTC. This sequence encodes CAISALDRGQETQYF.

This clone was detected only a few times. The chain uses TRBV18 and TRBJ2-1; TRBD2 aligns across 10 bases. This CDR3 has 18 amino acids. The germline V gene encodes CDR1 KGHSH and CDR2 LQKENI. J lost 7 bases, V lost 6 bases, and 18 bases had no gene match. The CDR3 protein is CASSRDIGLAGEGNEQFF. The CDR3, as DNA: TGTGCCAGCTCCAGGGACATCGGGCTAGCGGGAGAAGGTAATGAGCAGTTCTTC.

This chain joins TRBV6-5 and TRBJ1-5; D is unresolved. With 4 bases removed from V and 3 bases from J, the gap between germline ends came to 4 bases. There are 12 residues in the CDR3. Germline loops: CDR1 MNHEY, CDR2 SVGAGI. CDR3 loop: CASSFLNQPQHF. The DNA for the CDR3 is TGTGCCAGCAGTTTCCTCAATCAGCCCCAGCATTTT.

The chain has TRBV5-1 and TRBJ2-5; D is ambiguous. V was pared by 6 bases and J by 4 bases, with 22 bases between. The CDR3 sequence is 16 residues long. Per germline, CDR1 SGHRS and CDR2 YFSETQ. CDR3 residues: CASTPIPKSVSETQYF. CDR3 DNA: TGCGCCAGCACTCCTATACCGAAATCGGTATCAGAGACCCAGTACTTC.

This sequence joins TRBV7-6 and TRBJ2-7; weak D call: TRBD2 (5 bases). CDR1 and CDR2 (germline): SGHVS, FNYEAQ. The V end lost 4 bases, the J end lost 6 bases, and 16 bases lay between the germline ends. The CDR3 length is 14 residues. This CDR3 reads CASSSPGIPLEQYF. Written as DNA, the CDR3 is TGTGCCAGCAGCTCCCCGGGGATCCCACTCGAGCAGTACTTC.

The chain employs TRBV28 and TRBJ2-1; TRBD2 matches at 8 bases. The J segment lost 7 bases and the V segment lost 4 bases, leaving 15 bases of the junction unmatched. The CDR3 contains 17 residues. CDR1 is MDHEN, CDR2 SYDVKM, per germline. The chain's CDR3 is CASSSLEGRGGGNEQFF. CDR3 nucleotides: TGTGCCAGCAGTTCCCTTGAGGGACGGGGGGGTGGAAATGAGCAGTTCTTC.

The CDR3 spells CASGTGGAYEQYF. In nucleotides, the CDR3 is TGCGCCAGCGGGACGGGAGGAGCCTACGAGCAGTACTTC. The gene calls are TRBV5-1 and TRBJ2-7, with TRBD2 identical over 7 bases. The V gene end was trimmed by 7 bases and the J gene end by 2 bases; junction bases not matched to a gene: 6. Looked up from germline, CDR1 is SGHRS and CDR2 is YFSETQ. The CDR3 spans 13 residues.

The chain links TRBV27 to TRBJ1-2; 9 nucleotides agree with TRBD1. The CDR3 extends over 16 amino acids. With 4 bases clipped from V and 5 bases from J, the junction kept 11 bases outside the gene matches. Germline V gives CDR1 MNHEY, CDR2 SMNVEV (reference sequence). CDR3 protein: CASSSANRGRRYGYTF. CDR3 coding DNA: TGTGCCAGCAGTTCCGCTAACAGGGGGCGTCGGTATGGCTACACCTTC.

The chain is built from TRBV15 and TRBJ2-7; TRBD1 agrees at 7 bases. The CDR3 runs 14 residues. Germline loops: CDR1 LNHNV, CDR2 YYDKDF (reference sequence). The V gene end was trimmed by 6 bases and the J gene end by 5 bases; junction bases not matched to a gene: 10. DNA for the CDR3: TGTGCCACCAGTTCGGACAGGTTTAAGGACGAGCAGTACTTC. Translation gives CATSSDRFKDEQYF.

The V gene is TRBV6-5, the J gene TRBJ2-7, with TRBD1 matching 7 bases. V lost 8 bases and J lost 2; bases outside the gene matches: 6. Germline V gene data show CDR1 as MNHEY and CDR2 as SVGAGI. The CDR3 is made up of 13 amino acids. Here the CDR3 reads CASRRTGPYEQYF. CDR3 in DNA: TGTGCCAGCCGCCGGACAGGACCCTACGAGCAGTACTTC.

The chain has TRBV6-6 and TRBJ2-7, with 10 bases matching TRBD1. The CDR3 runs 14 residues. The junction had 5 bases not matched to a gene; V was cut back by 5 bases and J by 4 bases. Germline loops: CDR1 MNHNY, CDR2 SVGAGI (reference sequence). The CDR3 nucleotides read TGTGCCAGCAGTACCGGGACAGGGGTTTACGAGCAGTACTTC. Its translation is CASSTGTGVYEQYF.

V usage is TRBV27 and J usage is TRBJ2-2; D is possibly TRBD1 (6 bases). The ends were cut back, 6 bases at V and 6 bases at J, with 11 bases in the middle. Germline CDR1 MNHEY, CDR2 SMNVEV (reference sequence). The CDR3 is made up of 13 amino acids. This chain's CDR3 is CASSSQGPGELFF. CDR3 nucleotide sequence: TGTGCCAGCAGCTCACAGGGTCCCGGGGAGCTGTTTTTT.

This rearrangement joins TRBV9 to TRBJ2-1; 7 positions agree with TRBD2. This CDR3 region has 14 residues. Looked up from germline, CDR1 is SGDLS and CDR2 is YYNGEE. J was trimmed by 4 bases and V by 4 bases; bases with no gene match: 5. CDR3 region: CASSSGGGYNEQFF. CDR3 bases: TGTGCCAGCAGCTCGGGAGGTGGGTACAATGAGCAGTTCTTC.

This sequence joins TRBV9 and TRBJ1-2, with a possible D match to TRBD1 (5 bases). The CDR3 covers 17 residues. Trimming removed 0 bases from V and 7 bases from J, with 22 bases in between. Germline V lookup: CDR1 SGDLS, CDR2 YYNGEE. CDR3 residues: CASSVGYGGGSQSGYTF. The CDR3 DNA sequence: TGTGCCAGCAGCGTAGGATACGGTGGGGGGAGTCAGTCTGGCTACACCTTC.

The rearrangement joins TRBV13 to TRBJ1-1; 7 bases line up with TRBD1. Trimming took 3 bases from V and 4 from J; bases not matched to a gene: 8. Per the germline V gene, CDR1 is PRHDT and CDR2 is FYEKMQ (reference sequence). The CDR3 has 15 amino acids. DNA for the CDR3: TGTGCCAGCAGCTTGGGACAGCTGGGGACCACTGAAGCTTTCTTT. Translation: CASSLGQLGTTEAFF.

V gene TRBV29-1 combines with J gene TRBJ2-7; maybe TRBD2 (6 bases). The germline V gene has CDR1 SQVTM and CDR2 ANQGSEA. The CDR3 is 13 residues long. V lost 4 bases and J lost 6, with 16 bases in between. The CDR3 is CSVGAGRSVEQYF. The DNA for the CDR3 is TGCAGCGTTGGGGCCGGGAGATCCGTCGAGCAGTACTTC.

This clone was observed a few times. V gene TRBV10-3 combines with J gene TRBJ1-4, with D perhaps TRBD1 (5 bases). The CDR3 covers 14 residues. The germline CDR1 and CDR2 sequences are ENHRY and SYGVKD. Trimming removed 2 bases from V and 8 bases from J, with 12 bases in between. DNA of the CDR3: TGTGCCATCAGTGAGAGGCAGGAGGGGGAAAAACTGTTTTTT. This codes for CAISERQEGEKLFF.

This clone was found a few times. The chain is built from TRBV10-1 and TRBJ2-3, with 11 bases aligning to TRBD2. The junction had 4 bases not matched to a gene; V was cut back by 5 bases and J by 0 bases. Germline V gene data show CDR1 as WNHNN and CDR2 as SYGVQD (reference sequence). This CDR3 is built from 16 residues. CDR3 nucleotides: TGCGCCAGCAGTCCGGGACTAGCGGCTAGCACAGATACGCAGTATTTT. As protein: CASSPGLAASTDTQYF.

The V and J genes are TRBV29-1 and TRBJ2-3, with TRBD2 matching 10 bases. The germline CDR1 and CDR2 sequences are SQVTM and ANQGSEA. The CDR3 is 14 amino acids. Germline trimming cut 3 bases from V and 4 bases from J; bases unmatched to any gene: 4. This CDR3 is CSVDFGTSADTQYF. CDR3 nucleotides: TGCAGCGTTGACTTCGGGACTAGCGCAGATACGCAGTATTTT.

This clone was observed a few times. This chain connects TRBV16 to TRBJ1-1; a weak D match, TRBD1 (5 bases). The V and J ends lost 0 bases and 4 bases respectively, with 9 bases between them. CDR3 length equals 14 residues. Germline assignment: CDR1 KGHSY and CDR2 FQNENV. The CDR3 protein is CASSQSIQATEAFF. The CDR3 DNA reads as TGTGCCAGCAGCCAATCTATACAGGCCACTGAAGCTTTCTTT.

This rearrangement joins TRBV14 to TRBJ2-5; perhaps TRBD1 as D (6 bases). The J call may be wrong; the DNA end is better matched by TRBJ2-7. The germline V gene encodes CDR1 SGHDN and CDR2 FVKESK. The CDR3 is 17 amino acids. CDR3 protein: CASSQDATGFLIFEQYF. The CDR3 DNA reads TGTGCCAGCAGCCAAGACGCGACAGGCTTTTTGATCTTCGAGCAGTACTTC.

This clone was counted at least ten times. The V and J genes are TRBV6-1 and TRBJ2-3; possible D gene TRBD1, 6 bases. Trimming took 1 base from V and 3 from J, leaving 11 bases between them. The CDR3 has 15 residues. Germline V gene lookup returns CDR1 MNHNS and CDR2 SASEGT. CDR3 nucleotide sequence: TGTGCCAGCAGTGAAGGGGCAGGGGCGACAGATACGCAGTATTTT. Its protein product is CASSEGAGATDTQYF.